One and the same sample provided the 5 T cell receptor beta chains below, sequenced in a study of shared clonotypes between healthy human individuals. CD45RO negativity and positive selection for CCR7 defined naive CD8 cells, a population that excluded terminally differentiated effector memory CD45RA+ cells. Measured with immunoSEQ multiplex PCR; TCRdb has only the in-frame clones, and not every one. The data contain 2 million or so clones, over 85% of them singletons. Material for sequencing was naive CD8+ T cells sorted from blood. The source of these receptors is a man aged 18 to 29 in good health.

This sequence joins TRBV5-1 and TRBJ1-4, with D maybe TRBD1 (6 bases). The CDR3 has 14 residues. Germline CDR1 and CDR2: SGHRS and YFSETQ. V was trimmed by 0 bases and J by 8 bases, leaving 11 bases between them. The CDR3 DNA reads TGCGCCAGCAGCTTGGAACAGGGCCGAGAAAAACTGTTTTTT. Its translation is CASSLEQGREKLFF.

V and J are TRBV4-2 and TRBJ2-3, with 11 bases fitting TRBD2. CDR1 LGHNA and CDR2 YNFKEQ come from the germline V gene. The CDR3 spans 15 residues. The ends lost 0 bases at V and 5 bases at J; junction bases unmatched: 1. CDR3 bases: TGTGCCAGCAGCCAAGAACTAGCGGGGGTAGATACGCAGTATTTT. Amino acid sequence: CASSQELAGVDTQYF.

As to this clone: Other nucleotide sequences in the sample specify the same CDR3. V usage is TRBV4-1 and J usage is TRBJ2-5; 11 nucleotides agree with TRBD2. V was pared by 1 base and J by 5 bases, with 6 bases of the junction left unmatched. The CDR3 runs 16 residues. CDR1 MGHRA and CDR2 YSYEKL come from the germline V gene. This chain's CDR3 is CASSQVLLAGEETQYF. The CDR3 DNA sequence: TGCGCCAGCAGCCAAGTCCTACTAGCGGGAGAGGAGACCCAGTACTTC.

The rearrangement uses TRBV7-6 and TRBJ1-2; a possible D gene is TRBD1 (5 bases). V shed 3 bases and J shed 3 bases, with 32 bases lying between them. The CDR3 consists of 21 residues. The germline gives CDR1 SGHVS, CDR2 FNYEAQ. The CDR3 spells CASSFYSGAGTGEQWDYGYTF. The CDR3 DNA sequence: TGTGCCAGCAGCTTTTACAGCGGCGCGGGGACGGGGGAGCAATGGGACTATGGCTACACCTTC.

The chain carries TRBV4-3 and TRBJ2-1, with 9 bases fitting TRBD2. Germline CDR1 is LGHNA and CDR2 is YSLEER. This CDR3 has 17 amino acids. The junction had 7 bases not matched to a gene; V was cut back by 1 base and J by 3 bases. The CDR3 nucleotides read TGCGCCAGCAGCCAAGTGGTAGCGGGAGAGGTCTACAATGAGCAGTTCTTC. It is translated as CASSQVVAGEVYNEQFF.